The present entry profiles one T cell receptor (beta chain) with its context. What it recognizes is unknown. CDR3 length: 15 residues. Trimming left V 6 bases short and J 4 bases short, with 17 bases between. This sample stems from a study of cytomegalovirus exposure and HLA in healthy donors. Study-wide results and caveats: There were 150 or so TCR beta chains listed as cytomegalovirus-associated. Despite most TCR sequences being rare, some public TCRs occurred in many donors. Specificity of three CMV-associated chains for CMV antigens was verified in vitro.

Using immunoSEQ multiplex PCR, the repertoire was profiled, and TCRdb retains in-frame clones only, with some absent. The table has about 88,000 clones, roughly 84% seen once; the top ten hold about an eighth. The receptor was derived from a woman aged 18-29 years in good health and CMV-seropositive. This rearrangement joins TRBV5-3 to TRBJ1-5, with D hard to call. TRBV5-3 is flagged as an ORF with uncertain function. Source material: PBMCs. This chain's CDR3 is CARTYTGYPNQPQHF. The DNA for the CDR3 is TGTGCCAGAACCTACACCGGGTACCCAAATCAGCCCCAGCATTTT.